The next 28 T cell receptor beta chains were all read from a single sample in a study of radiotherapy plus CTLA-4 blockade in lung cancer. TCRdb's table, derived via immunoSEQ multiplex PCR, lists solely in-frame clones and lacks some. The sample shows 55,000 to 75,000 clones, 76% of them seen only once. Material: peripheral blood, obtained from a patient treated with radiotherapy plus ipilimumab. The receptors originated from a human donor with non-small cell lung cancer whose response to radiotherapy plus ipilimumab could not be evaluated. Some clones in this sample may be carry-over from other donors' samples.

J is TRBJ2-2 and V is TRBV5-1; weak D call: TRBD2 (5 bases). The CDR3 is 17 amino acids. V dropped 4 bases and J dropped 3 bases, with 19 bases sitting between them. CDR1 and CDR2 from the germline V gene are SGHRS and YFSETQ. The CDR3 DNA reads as TGCGCCAGCAGCACCCTCCGCCGGGGTCTGGACACCGGGGAGCTGTTTTTT. Translating it yields CASSTLRRGLDTGELFF.

The sample holds one count of this clone. This rearrangement joins TRBV19 to TRBJ2-3, with 9 nucleotides matching TRBD2. CDR3 length equals 16 residues. From germline, CDR1 is LNHDA and CDR2 SQIVND (reference sequence). V was pared by 6 bases and J by 0 bases, with 7 bases of the junction left unmatched. CDR3 sequence reads: CASSFGTSLSTDTQYF. DNA of the CDR3: TGTGCCAGTAGCTTCGGGACTAGCCTTAGCACAGATACGCAGTATTTT.

V gene TRBV27 combines with J gene TRBJ2-2, with 7 bases fitting TRBD2. CDR3 length equals 18 residues. V shed 3 bases, J shed 3 bases, and the junction held 13 bases outside the gene matches. The germline V gene has CDR1 MNHEY and CDR2 SMNVEV (reference sequence). CDR3 region: CASSFLDPLGGYTGELFF. The CDR3 coding sequence is TGTGCCAGCAGTTTCTTGGACCCTTTGGGGGGGTACACCGGGGAGCTGTTTTTT.

CDR3 loop: CSGTVNTEAFF. Here the CDR3 DNA reads TGCAGCGGGACAGTGAACACTGAAGCTTTCTTT. J is TRBJ1-1 and V is TRBV29-1; maybe TRBD1 (6 bases). There are 11 residues in the CDR3. Trimming stripped 7 bases from V and 0 bases from J, with 6 bases between. Germline CDR1 is SQVTM and CDR2 is ANQGSEA.

The chain combines TRBV29-1 with TRBJ2-5, with 11 bases matching TRBD2. The J call may be in error: the DNA end matches TRBJ2-7 better. Germline-derived CDR1 and CDR2 are SQVTM and ANQGSEA. There are 13 residues in the CDR3. The CDR3 nucleotides are TGCAGCGTCCTGACTAGCGGGGTCTACGAGCAGTACTTC. This encodes CSVLTSGVYEQYF.

This clone has just a few counts. The chain is built from TRBV28 and TRBJ2-3, with TRBD2 identical over 14 bases. The CDR3 extends over 17 amino acids. With 4 bases clipped from V and 2 bases from J, the junction kept 5 bases outside the gene matches. The germline gives CDR1 MDHEN, CDR2 SYDVKM. CDR3 coding DNA: TGTGCCAGCAGTTCCGGGACTAGCGGGGGAACCACAGATACGCAGTATTTT. It encodes CASSSGTSGGTTDTQYF. Complete variable domain (other parts from reference TRBV28 and TRBJ2-3): DVKVTQSSRYLVKRTGEKVFLECVQDMDHENMFWYRQDPGLGLRLIYFSYDVKMKEKGDIPEGYSVSREKKERFSLILESASTNQTSMYLCASSSGTSGGTTDTQYFGPGTRLTVL.

The gene calls are TRBV2 and TRBJ2-5; tentative D call: TRBD2 (7 bases). The CDR3 has 12 amino acids. Looked up from germline, CDR1 is SNHLY and CDR2 is FYNNEI. Trimming stripped 2 bases from V and 11 bases from J, with 12 bases between. In DNA, the CDR3 is TGTGCCAGCAGTGAACCCGGGGGGCGACAGTACTTC. Translated, it gives CASSEPGGRQYF.

Worth noting for this clone: Compared with germline, one end of the junction differs, possibly owing to a read error. V usage is TRBV7-2 and J usage is TRBJ1-3, with 7 bases identical to TRBD1. The CDR3 loop spans 15 amino acids. CDR1 SGHTA and CDR2 FQGNSA come from the germline V gene. DNA for the CDR3: TGTGCCGGCAGCTTAGCGGGGACAGCTGGAAACACCATATATTTT. Translating gives CAGSLAGTAGNTIYF.

The chain links TRBV7-3 to TRBJ1-2; no clear D gene. The germline CDR1 and CDR2 sequences are SGHTA and FQGTGA. The CDR3 is 13 amino acids. V was shortened by 1 base and J by 1 base, with 4 bases between the two germline ends. Here the CDR3 reads CASSLSSNYGYTF. DNA of the CDR3: TGTGCCAGCAGCTTAAGCAGTAACTATGGCTACACCTTC.

This chain connects TRBV27 to TRBJ1-2; maybe TRBD1 (5 bases). This CDR3 is built from 17 residues. The germline V gene has CDR1 MNHEY and CDR2 SMNVEV (reference sequence). Trimming cost V 2 bases and J 1 base, with 17 bases left between them. The CDR3 nucleotides read TGTGCCAGCAGTTTAAGTGGGGGACTCTTTTTTAACTATGGCTACACCTTC. The encoded protein is CASSLSGGLFFNYGYTF.

The chain links TRBV9 to TRBJ1-1; D not resolved. This CDR3 contains 14 residues. With 4 bases removed from V and 3 bases from J, the gap between germline ends came to 13 bases. Looked up from germline, CDR1 is SGDLS and CDR2 is YYNGEE. CDR3 in amino acids: CASSREGRDTEAFF. The CDR3, as DNA: TGTGCCAGCAGCCGGGAAGGGAGGGACACTGAAGCTTTCTTT.

The chain is built from TRBV4-1 and TRBJ1-2, with 9 positions matching TRBD1. CDR1 MGHRA and CDR2 YSYEKL come from the germline V gene. The CDR3 loop spans 15 amino acids. V shed 6 bases and J 6 bases; nucleotides not matched to a gene: 11. The CDR3 is CASSYRTGTGNGYTF. In nucleotides, the CDR3 is TGCGCCAGCAGTTATAGAACCGGGACAGGGAATGGCTACACCTTC.

This clone was recorded a few times. The chain links TRBV5-8 to TRBJ1-6; TRBD1 matches 7 bases. CDR1 and CDR2 (germline): SGHTS, YDEGEE. The CDR3 is 13 amino acids. With V trimmed by 0 bases and J by 14 bases, 5 bases remained unmatched. The CDR3 sequence is CASSLEDRLALHF. CDR3 in DNA: TGTGCCAGCAGCTTGGAGGACAGGTTAGCCCTCCACTTT.

This chain connects TRBV6-6 to TRBJ2-7; perhaps TRBD2 as D (6 bases). The CDR3 has 15 residues. Germline values: CDR1 MNHNY, CDR2 SVGAGI (reference sequence). Trimming removed 4 bases at V and 0 bases at J, with 13 bases between. CDR3 residues: CASSSDAGTSYEQYF. The CDR3 DNA sequence: TGTGCCAGCAGTTCAGACGCGGGGACCTCCTACGAGCAGTACTTC.

The chain joins TRBV7-2 to TRBJ1-2; possible D gene TRBD1, 6 bases. V lost 2 bases, J lost 2 bases, and 15 bases lay in between. CDR1 is SGHTA, CDR2 FQGNSA, per germline. This CDR3 contains 16 residues. CDR3 protein: CASSLLAGVANYGYTF. CDR3 DNA sequence: TGTGCCAGCAGCTTACTGGCAGGGGTGGCAAACTATGGCTACACCTTC. The full variable domain, its missing parts supplied by reference TRBV7-2 and TRBJ1-2, is GAGVSQSPSNKVTEKGKDVELRCDPISGHTALYWYRQSLGQGLEFLIYFQGNSAPDKSGLPSDRFSAERTGGSVSTLTIQRTQQEDSAVYLCASSLLAGVANYGYTFGSGTRLTVV.

This rearrangement joins TRBV27 to TRBJ2-1, with 10 bases fitting TRBD2. The length of the CDR3 is 15 residues. Trimming removed 2 bases from V and 9 bases from J; junction bases left unmatched: 7. Germline values: CDR1 MNHEY, CDR2 SMNVEV (reference sequence). The chain's CDR3 is CASSLSSGGFSEQFF. The CDR3 DNA reads as TGTGCCAGCAGTTTAAGTAGCGGGGGGTTTAGTGAGCAGTTCTTC.

This clone was counted a few times. The chain combines TRBV7-8 with TRBJ2-7; 7 nucleotides match TRBD1. The CDR3 loop spans 12 amino acids. Germline CDR1 and CDR2: SGHVS and FQNEAQ. The J segment lost 4 bases and the V segment lost 6 bases, leaving 3 bases of the junction unmatched. The CDR3 sequence: CASSTDRYEQYF. The CDR3 DNA reads TGTGCCAGCAGTACGGACAGGTACGAGCAGTACTTC. Based on the CDR3 plus reference TRBV7-8 and TRBJ2-7, the full variable domain is GAGVSQSPRYKVAKRGQDVALRCDPISGHVSLFWYQQALGQGPEFLTYFQNEAQLDKSGLPSDRFFAERPEGSVSTLKIQRTQQEDSAVYLCASSTDRYEQYFGPGTRLTVT.

The chain couples TRBV6-5 to TRBJ2-7; weak D call: TRBD1 (8 bases). V was clipped by 6 bases and J by 1 base, with 16 bases between them. The CDR3 covers 15 residues. The germline V gene has CDR1 MNHEY and CDR2 SVGAGI. For the CDR3, the DNA is TGTGCCAGCAGATATAACAGGGGGGGTTCCTACGAGCAGTACTTC. Its translation: CASRYNRGGSYEQYF.

Concerning this clone itself: The sample has other DNA sequences that encode this CDR3 too. The chain recombines TRBV5-1 with TRBJ2-7, with TRBD1 as a possible D gene (7 bases). The CDR3 is made up of 15 amino acids. The ends were cut back, 0 bases at V and 7 bases at J, with 17 bases in the middle. The V gene's germline CDR1 is SGHRS and CDR2 YFSETQ. CDR3 in DNA: TGCGCCAGCAGCTTGGGCGGGACAGAGCGCTATGAGCAGTACTTC. This translates into CASSLGGTERYEQYF.

The chain uses TRBV29-1 and TRBJ2-1; 9 bases fit TRBD1. Germline CDR1 is SQVTM and CDR2 is ANQGSEA. This CDR3 has 13 amino acids. Trimming at V came to 7 bases and at J to 6 bases, leaving 7 bases not matched to a gene. The CDR3 sequence: CSAGQGIGNEQFF. CDR3 in DNA: TGCAGCGCGGGACAGGGTATTGGCAATGAGCAGTTCTTC.

This chain connects TRBV27 to TRBJ1-6, with D perhaps TRBD1 (5 bases). This CDR3 region has 14 residues. Trimming cost V 4 bases and J 9 bases, with 13 bases left between them. The germline gives CDR1 MNHEY, CDR2 SMNVEV (reference sequence). This CDR3 reads CASSYARRGSPLHF. The CDR3 bases are TGTGCCAGCAGTTATGCCAGGAGGGGTTCACCCCTCCACTTT.

The chain combines TRBV7-8 with TRBJ1-5; 8 positions agree with TRBD1. The length of the CDR3 is 16 residues. Trimming removed 5 bases from V and 0 bases from J; junction bases left unmatched: 6. Germline V gene data show CDR1 as SGHVS and CDR2 as FQNEAQ. The CDR3 DNA follows: TGTGCCAGCAGCCCTCGACAGGGGTATAGCAATCAGCCCCAGCATTTT. It yields the protein CASSPRQGYSNQPQHF.

V usage is TRBV30 and J usage is TRBJ2-2; D is ambiguous. The CDR3 runs to 12 residues. Trimming shortened V by 4 bases and J by 6 bases, and 9 bases separated the two germline ends. Germline loops: CDR1 GTSNPN, CDR2 SVGIG (reference sequence). The CDR3 loop reads CAWTLEAGELFF. As DNA, the CDR3 is TGTGCCTGGACCCTCGAGGCCGGGGAGCTGTTTTTT.

This chain uses TRBV2 with TRBJ2-7; weak D call: TRBD1 (6 bases). In germline, CDR1 is SNHLY, CDR2 FYNNEI. The CDR3 extends over 14 amino acids. Trimming shortened V by 1 base and J by 5 bases, and 12 bases separated the two germline ends. The CDR3 region is CASSEGGDKHEQYF. CDR3 coding DNA: TGTGCCAGCAGTGAAGGAGGGGACAAGCACGAGCAGTACTTC.

The table lists this clone with a count of one. CDR3 coding DNA: TGCGCCAGCAGCGCGGGGGGCCAAGAGACCCAGTACTTC. It yields the protein CASSAGGQETQYF. The chain employs TRBV5-1 and TRBJ2-5; 8 bases fit TRBD2. The CDR3 contains 13 residues. V was pared by 4 bases and J by 1 base, with 0 bases of the junction left unmatched. CDR1 and CDR2 (germline): SGHRS, YFSETQ.

The CDR3 reads CASSPKTGGNSQETQYF. As DNA, the CDR3 is TGCGCCAGCAGCCCCAAGACAGGGGGAAATTCACAAGAGACCCAGTACTTC. The chain has TRBV4-1 and TRBJ2-5, with TRBD1 matching 9 bases. The CDR3 contains 17 residues. V was clipped by 4 bases and J by 2 bases; unmatched bases: 11. In germline, CDR1 is MGHRA, CDR2 YSYEKL.

This sequence joins TRBV7-2 and TRBJ1-4; 9 nucleotides match TRBD1. Trimming removed 4 bases from V and 5 bases from J; junction bases left unmatched: 11. Germline values: CDR1 SGHTA, CDR2 FQGNSA. The CDR3 is 17 residues long. CDR3 nucleotides: TGTGCCAGCAGCTCTTCTCCACCCGGGACAGGGAATGAAAAACTGTTTTTT. Residues: CASSSSPPGTGNEKLFF. The whole variable domain, remainder taken from reference TRBV7-2 and TRBJ1-4, is GAGVSQSPSNKVTEKGKDVELRCDPISGHTALYWYRQSLGQGLEFLIYFQGNSAPDKSGLPSDRFSAERTGGSVSTLTIQRTQQEDSAVYLCASSSSPPGTGNEKLFFGSGTQLSVL.

This clone appeared a few times. This chain connects TRBV28 to TRBJ2-2, with D tentatively TRBD1 (6 bases). The CDR3 extends over 13 amino acids. In germline, CDR1 is MDHEN, CDR2 SYDVKM. V was pared by 3 bases and J by 8 bases, with 10 bases between. The CDR3 DNA reads TGTGCCAGCAGTTTCCCAGGGGTTGGGGAGCTGTTTTTT. Translating it yields CASSFPGVGELFF.